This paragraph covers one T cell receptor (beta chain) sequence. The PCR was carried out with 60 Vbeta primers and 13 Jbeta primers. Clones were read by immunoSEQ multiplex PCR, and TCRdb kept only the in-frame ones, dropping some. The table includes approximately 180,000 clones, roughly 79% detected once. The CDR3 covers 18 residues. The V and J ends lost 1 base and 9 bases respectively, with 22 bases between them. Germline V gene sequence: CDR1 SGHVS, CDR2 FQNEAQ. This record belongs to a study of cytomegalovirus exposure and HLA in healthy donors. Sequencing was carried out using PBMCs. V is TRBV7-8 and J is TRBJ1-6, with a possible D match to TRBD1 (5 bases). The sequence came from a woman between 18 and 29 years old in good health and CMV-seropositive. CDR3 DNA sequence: TGTGCCAGCAGCTTAGGCCGGCGGACGGGGGGTTCAATTTCACCCCTCCACTTT. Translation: CASSLGRRTGGSISPLHF.